This T cell receptor beta chain originates from a study of neoadjuvant anti-PD-1 for oral cavity cancer. Germline lookup yields CDR1 SNHLY and CDR2 FYNNEI. This CDR3 has 12 residues. V lost 7 bases to trimming and J lost 3 bases; unmatched junction nucleotides: 3. Clones were sequenced by immunoSEQ multiplex PCR, and TCRdb holds only the in-frame ones, with some missing. The table records roughly 13,000 clones, over 55% of them present only once. The sample here was PBMCs, taken before nivolumab (anti-PD-1) treatment. This TCR derives from a person aged 35 to 85 with oral cavity squamous cell carcinoma. The gene calls are TRBV2 and TRBJ2-7; 7 positions match TRBD1. CDR3 DNA sequence: TGTGCCAGCAATCAGGGGGTCTACGAGCAGTACTTC. Amino acids: CASNQGVYEQYF.